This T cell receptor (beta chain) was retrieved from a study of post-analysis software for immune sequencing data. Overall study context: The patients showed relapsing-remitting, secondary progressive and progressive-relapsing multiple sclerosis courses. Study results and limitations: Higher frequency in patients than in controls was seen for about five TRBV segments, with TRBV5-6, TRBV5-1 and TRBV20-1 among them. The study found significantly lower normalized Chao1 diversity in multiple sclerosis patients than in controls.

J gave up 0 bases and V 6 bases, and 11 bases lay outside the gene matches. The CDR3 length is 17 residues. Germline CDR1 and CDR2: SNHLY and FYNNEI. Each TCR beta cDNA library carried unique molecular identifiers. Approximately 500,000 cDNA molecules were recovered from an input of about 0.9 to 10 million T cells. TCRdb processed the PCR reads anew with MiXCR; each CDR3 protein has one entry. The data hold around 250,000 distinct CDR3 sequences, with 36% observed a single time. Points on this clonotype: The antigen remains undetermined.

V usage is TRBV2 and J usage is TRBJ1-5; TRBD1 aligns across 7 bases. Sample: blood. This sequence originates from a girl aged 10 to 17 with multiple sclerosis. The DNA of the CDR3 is TGTGCCAGCAGAGCCGGGACAGAGAACTATAGCAATCAGCCCCAGCATTTT. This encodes CASRAGTENYSNQPQHF.